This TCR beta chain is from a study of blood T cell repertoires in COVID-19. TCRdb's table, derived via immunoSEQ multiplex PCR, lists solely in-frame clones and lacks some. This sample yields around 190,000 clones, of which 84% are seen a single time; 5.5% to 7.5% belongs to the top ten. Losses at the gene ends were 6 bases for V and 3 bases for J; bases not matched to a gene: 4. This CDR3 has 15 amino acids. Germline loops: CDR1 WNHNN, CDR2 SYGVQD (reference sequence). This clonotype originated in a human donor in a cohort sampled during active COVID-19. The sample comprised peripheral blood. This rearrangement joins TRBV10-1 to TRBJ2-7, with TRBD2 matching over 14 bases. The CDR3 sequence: CASSEGLAGGYEQYF. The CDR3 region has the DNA TGCGCCAGCAGCGAAGGACTAGCGGGGGGCTACGAGCAGTACTTC.